These 6 T cell receptor beta chains share one sample of origin, sequenced in a study of CD8+CD57+ T cells in acquired aplastic anemia. Using genomic DNA as the template, TCR beta VDJ and CDR3 profiling was carried out. Via MiXCR, TCRdb re-called the reads, giving one row per CDR3 protein. Of around 190,000 distinct CDR3 sequences listed, less than 70% are singletons. Sequencing was carried out using sorted CD4+, CD8+, or CD8+CD57+ T cells (not recorded which) from PBMCs. The receptors were gathered from a human donor in good health, serving as a control.

The J gene is TRBJ1-1, the V gene TRBV7-3; D perhaps matches TRBD1 (6 bases). From germline, CDR1 is SGHTA and CDR2 FQGTGA. The CDR3 contains 15 residues. Between the trimmed V and J ends, which lost 5 bases and 5 bases, there was a span of 18 bases. Here the CDR3 reads CASSVTGSPGTEAFF. In DNA, the CDR3 is TGTGCCAGCAGCGTTACAGGGTCTCCCGGAACTGAAGCTTTCTTT.

This clonotype was counted at least ten times. The chain couples TRBV19 to TRBJ1-3; tentative D call: TRBD1 (6 bases). With 8 bases removed from V and 0 bases from J, the gap between germline ends came to 11 bases. Looked up from germline, CDR1 is LNHDA and CDR2 is SQIVND (reference sequence). CDR3 length: 14 amino acids. CDR3 in amino acids: CASSKGVSGNTIYF. CDR3 nucleotide sequence: TGTGCCAGTTCTAAGGGGGTCTCTGGAAACACCATATATTTT.

The chain recombines TRBV7-3 with TRBJ2-5; 10 bases are a match to TRBD2. Germline V gene lookup returns CDR1 SGHTA and CDR2 FQGTGA. CDR3 length: 15 amino acids. Germline trimming cut 3 bases from V and 5 bases from J; bases unmatched to any gene: 6. CDR3 protein: CASSLRLAGVETQYF. As DNA, the CDR3 is TGTGCCAGCAGCTTGCGACTAGCGGGTGTGGAGACCCAGTACTTC. Variable domain in full (rest from reference TRBV7-3 and TRBJ2-5): GAGVSQTPSNKVTEKGKYVELRCDPISGHTALYWYRQSLGQGPEFLIYFQGTGAADDSGLPNDRFFAVRPEGSVSTLKIQRTERGDSAVYLCASSLRLAGVETQYFGPGTRLLVL.

This clonotype was seen ten or more times. The chain links TRBV25-1 to TRBJ2-7, with D unclear. The V end lost 8 bases, the J end lost 6 bases, and 11 bases lay between the germline ends. From germline, CDR1 is MGHDK and CDR2 SYGVNS. This CDR3 comprises 11 residues. The CDR3 bases are TGTGCCAGCCACACAGCAGGCGAGCAGTACTTC. Translated: CASHTAGEQYF.

The V call is TRBV5-1, the J call TRBJ2-7; 8 bases line up with TRBD1. Germline lookup yields CDR1 SGHRS and CDR2 YFSETQ. The CDR3 length is 14 residues. Germline trimming cut 4 bases from V and 4 bases from J; bases unmatched to any gene: 7. CDR3 sequence reads: CASSIDRDRYEQYF. As DNA, the CDR3 is TGCGCCAGCAGCATAGACAGGGACAGGTACGAGCAGTACTTC.

This clonotype was found a few times. The DNA for the CDR3 is TGCGCCAGCAGCTTAGGCAACTACAATGAGCAGTATTTT. Residues: CASSLGNYNEQYF. V is TRBV5-1 and J is TRBJ2-3; no clear D. The V and J ends lost 2 bases and 11 bases respectively, with 15 bases between them. The CDR3 has 13 amino acids. Germline CDR1 is SGHRS and CDR2 is YFSETQ.